Listed below are T cell receptor beta chains from one sample, sequenced in a study of cytomegalovirus exposure and HLA in healthy donors. Generated by immunoSEQ multiplex PCR, the TCRdb table keeps only in-frame clones and is missing some. The sample carries roughly 250,000 clones, about 90% recorded once. Sequencing used PBMCs. These receptors were taken from a woman aged 18-29 years in good health and CMV-seronegative. CDR3s include the opening cysteine and the closing phenylalanine or tryptophan. The D gene is left open where the match is weak.

j_gene,d_gene,v_gene,CDR3aa
TRBJ2-2,-,TRBV7-3,CASSLLYTGELFF
TRBJ1-1,-,TRBV5-1,CASSFTGRGTEAFF
TRBJ2-5,-,TRBV2,CASNRGALETQYF
TRBJ1-5,-,TRBV4-1,CASSRSPGGAGQPQHF
TRBJ2-2,-,TRBV19,CASNSRALGELFF
TRBJ1-1,-,TRBV28,CASSLVDPDRAFF
TRBJ1-2,-,TRBV4-2,CASSLDRDYGYTF
TRBJ2-1,TRBD2,TRBV7-6,CASSGTSGGPSSYNEQFF
TRBJ1-4,TRBD1,TRBV27,CASSQRQGNEKLFF
TRBJ1-2,-,TRBV11-2,CASSFLTGTLGGYTF
TRBJ2-5,-,TRBV5-1,CASSLEGETQYF
TRBJ2-7,TRBD1,TRBV6-6,CASSWGRRQGTYEQYF
TRBJ1-1,-,TRBV28,CASSSGDNFEAFF
TRBJ1-5,TRBD1,TRBV6-6,CASSTVKGGGWKPQHF
TRBJ2-5,-,TRBV6-5,CASSYSHPGTQETQYF
TRBJ2-3,TRBD2,TRBV9,CASSVPPSGKVVDTQYF
TRBJ2-1,-,TRBV6-4,CASSDSLASNEQFF
TRBJ2-1,-,TRBV7-9,CASSSVRRGNEQFF
TRBJ1-1,-,TRBV27,CASSFGGLNTEAFF
TRBJ2-3,TRBD2,TRBV11-2,CASSLDTGTSGIDTQYF
TRBJ2-2,TRBD2,TRBV11-2,CASSLDRSGGASGELFF
TRBJ2-5,-,TRBV7-9,CASRFGEETQYF